This T cell receptor (beta chain) was observed in a study of blood T cells in healthy people across ages. Study conclusions and caveats: Estimates of diversity drawn from one million T cells were considered underestimates. Age brought a roughly linear fall in TCR beta diversity measured per million T cells.

Drawn from each donor were 7.5 to 10 milliliters of peripheral blood. Isolated per sample were at least 6 million PBMCs. A second PCR of about 7 to 12 cycles used a sample-barcoded 5' primer and a J-beta primer mix. TCRdb reprocessed the 5' RACE reads with MiXCR, giving one entry per CDR3 protein. The sample gives about 780,000 distinct CDR3 sequences, 55% to 65% of which show up once; around 30% is in the top ten. About this clonotype: What it binds is unknown.

The germline gives CDR1 MNHEY, CDR2 SVGAGI. V was trimmed by 6 bases and J by 4 bases, leaving 14 bases between them. The CDR3 loop spans 14 amino acids. This receptor was identified in a man aged 25 to 45 in good health. Sequencing was done on a sample of blood. The gene calls are TRBV6-5 and TRBJ2-3; D may be TRBD2 (6 bases). This CDR3 reads CASRVMRGADTQYF. For the CDR3, the DNA is TGTGCCAGCAGAGTTATGCGGGGTGCAGATACGCAGTATTTT.